These 15 T cell receptor beta chains came from one sample sequenced in a study of blood T cells in healthy people across ages. The authors ran a second PCR of about 7 to 11 cycles using a sample-barcoded 5' primer and a J-beta primer mix. TCRdb independently ran MiXCR on the 5' RACE reads; one entry per CDR3 protein. The table has some 900,000 distinct CDR3 sequences, 45% to 50% seen once; the top ten hold 13%. The sample comprised blood. The receptors shown here come from a man aged 25-45 years in good health.

This clonotype has a handful of counts. The chain has TRBV12-3 or TRBV12-4 and TRBJ2-7; D gene uncertain. V was clipped by 1 base and J by 1 base, with 8 bases between them. CDR3 length: 14 residues. For the CDR3, the DNA is TGTGCCAGCAGTTTAGGTCTAGGGTCCTACGAGCAGTACTTC. This encodes CASSLGLGSYEQYF.

There are a few counts of this clonotype. The chain's CDR3 is CASSVQGGFNYGYTF. The CDR3, as DNA: TGCGCCAGCAGCGTCCAAGGAGGCTTTAACTATGGCTACACCTTC. V usage is TRBV5-1 and J usage is TRBJ1-2; no reliable D call. Germline V gives CDR1 SGHRS, CDR2 YFSETQ. CDR3 size: 15 residues. V was pared by 4 bases and J by 1 base, with 14 bases between.

This clonotype appeared a few times. V is TRBV3-1 and J is TRBJ1-2; D may be TRBD1 (5 bases). The CDR3 runs 13 residues. Germline loops: CDR1 LGHDT, CDR2 YNNKEL (reference sequence). The V gene lost 3 bases and the J gene lost 3 bases, with 8 bases spanning the gap. In DNA form, the CDR3 reads TGTGCCAGCAGCCAGCAGGGTTACTATGGCTACACCTTC. Amino acid sequence: CASSQQGYYGYTF.

This clonotype turned up a few times. The gene calls are TRBV4-2 and TRBJ1-1, with D hard to call. The CDR3 has 16 residues. Trimming pared 0 bases from V and 4 bases from J, leaving 15 bases between. CDR1 is LGHNA, CDR2 YNFKEQ, per germline. The CDR3 sequence: CASSQEGVTRATEAFF. In nucleotides, the CDR3 is TGTGCCAGCAGCCAAGAAGGCGTGACACGGGCCACTGAAGCTTTCTTT.

The J gene is TRBJ2-7, the V gene TRBV7-9; D is undetermined. The V and J ends lost 1 base and 4 bases respectively, with 14 bases between them. There are 15 residues in the CDR3. The germline V gene encodes CDR1 SEHNR and CDR2 FQNEAQ (reference sequence). The CDR3 nucleotides are TGTGCCAGCAGCTTAGATGGGATAATAACGTACGAGCAGTACTTC. Translating gives CASSLDGIITYEQYF.

This clonotype has a handful of counts. The chain couples TRBV21-1 to TRBJ2-3; the listed D gene, TRBD1, was not tested against the DNA. TRBV21-1 is an annotated pseudogene. The CDR3 totals 17 residues. The CDR3 sequence is CASIKRKSYGGGDTQYF. DNA of the CDR3: TGTGCCAGCATCAAACGGAAATCGTACGGGGGTGGAGATACGCAGTATTTT.

This clonotype was observed a handful of times. The chain couples TRBV11-3 to TRBJ2-7, with 10 positions matching TRBD1. V was pared by 5 bases and J by 3 bases, with 7 bases of the junction left unmatched. The CDR3 runs to 15 residues. Germline CDR1 and CDR2: SGHNT and YENEEA. CDR3 region: CASSGGTGDFYEQYF. CDR3 coding DNA: TGTGCCAGCAGCGGAGGGACAGGGGATTTCTACGAGCAGTACTTC.

The V call is TRBV5-1, the J call TRBJ1-2; possible D gene TRBD1, 5 bases. Germline V gene sequence: CDR1 SGHRS, CDR2 YFSETQ. This CDR3 spans 15 amino acids. V shed 3 bases and J shed 4 bases, with 16 bases lying between them. The CDR3: CASSWDGSGAYGYTF. In DNA form, the CDR3 reads TGCGCCAGCAGCTGGGATGGATCCGGGGCCTATGGCTACACCTTC.

The genes are TRBV10-2 and TRBJ1-5, with 8 bases lining up with TRBD1. CDR1 is WSHSY, CDR2 SAAADI, per germline. V lost 2 bases and J lost 4; bases outside the gene matches: 7. This CDR3 is built from 16 residues. CDR3 DNA: TGCGCCAGCAGTGAGCCTCTCACAGGGGGTAATCAGCCCCAGCATTTT. This gives the protein CASSEPLTGGNQPQHF.

This clonotype has only a few counts. The rearrangement links TRBV9 to TRBJ2-1; weak D call: TRBD2 (7 bases). V was clipped by 4 bases and J by 7 bases, with 15 bases between them. The CDR3 contains 14 residues. Germline V gene lookup returns CDR1 SGDLS and CDR2 YYNGEE. CDR3 amino acids: CASSLGGLANEQFF. The CDR3 nucleotides are TGTGCCAGCAGCCTGGGGGGGCTAGCGAATGAGCAGTTCTTC. The entire variable domain, with the rest obtained from reference TRBV9 and TRBJ2-1, is as follows: DSGVTQTPKHLITATGQRVTLRCSPRSGDLSVYWYQQSLDQGLQFLIQYYNGEERAKGNILERFSAQQFPDLHSELNLSSLELGDSALYFCASSLGGLANEQFFGPGTRLTVL.

V gene TRBV30 combines with J gene TRBJ2-5; 7 bases align to TRBD2. The CDR3 consists of 13 residues. Germline CDR1 and CDR2: GTSNPN and SVGIG (reference sequence). The V gene end was trimmed by 5 bases and the J gene end by 3 bases; junction bases not matched to a gene: 6. CDR3 bases: TGTGCCTGGGGAGCGGGGTATAAAGAGACCCAGTACTTC. It translates to CAWGAGYKETQYF.

This clonotype occurred a few times. V gene TRBV5-1 combines with J gene TRBJ2-5, with 8 bases aligning to TRBD1. V shed 0 bases and J 4 bases; nucleotides not matched to a gene: 2. The germline CDR1 and CDR2 sequences are SGHRS and YFSETQ. This CDR3 contains 14 residues. CDR3 nucleotide sequence: TGCGCCAGCAGCTTGGGAGGACAGGGAGAGACCCAGTACTTC. Encoded protein: CASSLGGQGETQYF.

The gene calls are TRBV7-3 and TRBJ2-1; D not certain. The CDR3 is made up of 15 amino acids. The germline V gene has CDR1 SGHTA and CDR2 FQGTGA. Trimming shortened V by 1 base and J by 4 bases, and 11 bases separated the two germline ends. CDR3 loop: CASSLSPGQYNEQFF. The CDR3, as DNA: TGTGCCAGCAGCTTAAGTCCTGGCCAATACAATGAGCAGTTCTTC.

This chain links TRBV20-1 with TRBJ2-5; D is possibly TRBD2 (7 bases). Germline assignment: CDR1 DFQATT and CDR2 SNEGSKA (reference sequence). The V and J ends lost 7 bases and 1 base respectively, with 16 bases between them. The CDR3 spans 14 residues. The CDR3 nucleotides are TGCAGTGTGTACCGGGGGGCATTCCAAGAGACCCAGTACTTC. Translated, it gives CSVYRGAFQETQYF.

This clonotype was recorded a few times. The J gene is TRBJ2-1, the V gene TRBV29-1, with D maybe TRBD1 (7 bases). There are 14 residues in the CDR3. Trimming pared 6 bases from V and 0 bases from J, leaving 12 bases between. Germline loops: CDR1 SQVTM, CDR2 ANQGSEA. This chain's CDR3 is CSVARGASYNEQFF. Here the CDR3 DNA reads TGCAGCGTGGCCAGGGGGGCCTCCTACAATGAGCAGTTCTTC.